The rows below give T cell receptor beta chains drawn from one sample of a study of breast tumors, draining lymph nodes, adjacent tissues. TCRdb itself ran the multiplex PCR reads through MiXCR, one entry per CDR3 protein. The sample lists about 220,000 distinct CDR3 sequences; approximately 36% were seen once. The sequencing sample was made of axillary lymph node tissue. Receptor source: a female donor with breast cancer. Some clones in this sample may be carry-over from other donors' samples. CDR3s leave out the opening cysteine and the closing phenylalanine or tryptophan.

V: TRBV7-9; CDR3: ASSLRIEEAQY
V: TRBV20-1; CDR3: SAREKTGSDSPLH
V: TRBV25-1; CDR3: ASSEEGGTNYGYT
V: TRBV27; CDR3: ASSLFGLAGGPGDTQY
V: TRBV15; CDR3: ATSREQGTEAF
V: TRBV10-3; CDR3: AISAGTGGTDTQY
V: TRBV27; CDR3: ASIGGDYEQY
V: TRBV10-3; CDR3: AISESGPGNSPLH
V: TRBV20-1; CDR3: SARGTGQRGYT
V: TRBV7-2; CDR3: AASGAEGGVGTSYNEQF
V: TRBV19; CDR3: ASSTGTANEKLF
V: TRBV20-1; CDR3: SARTGTSWYEQY
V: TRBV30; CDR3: AWSGTGTAYGYT
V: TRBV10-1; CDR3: ASSESMGAETQY
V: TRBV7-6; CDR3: ASSGPDYEQY
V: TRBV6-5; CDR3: ASSHARGLEQY
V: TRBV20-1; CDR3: SARKITVARYEQY
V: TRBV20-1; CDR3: SAGTDDIQY
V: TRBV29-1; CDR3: SSPSRTGSIFNYGYT
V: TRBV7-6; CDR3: ASSPEVGTTQF
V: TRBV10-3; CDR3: AISESLRVAGETQY
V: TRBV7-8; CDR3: ASSLAHGGDTEAF
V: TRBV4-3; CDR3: ASSLRDSASPLH
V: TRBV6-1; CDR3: ASSEQRAGELF
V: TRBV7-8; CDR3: ASSLGVATTYEQY
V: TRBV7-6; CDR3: ASSSTFAGGVGSGANVLT
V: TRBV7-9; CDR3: ASSHSTSGNEQF
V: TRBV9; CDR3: ASSPEYFITDTQY
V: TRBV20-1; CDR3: SARSRGGTEAF
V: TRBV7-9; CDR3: ASSLAGTAPVYGYT
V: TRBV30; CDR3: AWGTGDSYEQY
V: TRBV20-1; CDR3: SARRGKETPY
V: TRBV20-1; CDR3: SARRTGITDTQY
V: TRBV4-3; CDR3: ASSPAKTHEQF
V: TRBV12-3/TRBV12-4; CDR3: ASSLWSQH
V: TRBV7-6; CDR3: ASSPGLAGSGTQY
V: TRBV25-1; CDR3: ASQGQGKDQPQH
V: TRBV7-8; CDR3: ASSLAGLAGGPGNIQY
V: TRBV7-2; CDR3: ASSTFRRDRVTYT
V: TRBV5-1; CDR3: ASSLVGRMNNEQF
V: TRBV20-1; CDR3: SAVRAGGSTDTQY
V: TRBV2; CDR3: ARDQETLDYEQY
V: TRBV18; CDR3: ASSPHKGDGETQY
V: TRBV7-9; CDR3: ASQRDSGNTTY
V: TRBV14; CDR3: ASSQVNRAYSPLH
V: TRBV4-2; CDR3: ASSQETGGLYGYT